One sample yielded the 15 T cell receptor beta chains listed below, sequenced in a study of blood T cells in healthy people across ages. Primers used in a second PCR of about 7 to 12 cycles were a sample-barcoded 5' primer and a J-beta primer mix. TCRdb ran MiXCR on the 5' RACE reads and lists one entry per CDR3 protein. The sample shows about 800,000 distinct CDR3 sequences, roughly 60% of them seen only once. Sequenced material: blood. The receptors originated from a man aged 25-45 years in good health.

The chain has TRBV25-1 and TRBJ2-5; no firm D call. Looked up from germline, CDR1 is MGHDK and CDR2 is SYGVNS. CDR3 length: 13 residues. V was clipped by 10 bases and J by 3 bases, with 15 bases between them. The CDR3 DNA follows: TGTGCCACCTCCAACCGGATTGAAGAGACCCAGTACTTC. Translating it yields CATSNRIEETQYF.

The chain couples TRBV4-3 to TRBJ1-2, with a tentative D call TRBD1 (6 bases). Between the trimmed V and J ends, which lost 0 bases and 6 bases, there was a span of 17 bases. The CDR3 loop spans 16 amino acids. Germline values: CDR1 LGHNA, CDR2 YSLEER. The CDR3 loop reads CASSQDRLGGFDGYTF. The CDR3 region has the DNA TGCGCCAGCAGCCAAGATCGTTTAGGGGGATTCGATGGCTACACCTTC.

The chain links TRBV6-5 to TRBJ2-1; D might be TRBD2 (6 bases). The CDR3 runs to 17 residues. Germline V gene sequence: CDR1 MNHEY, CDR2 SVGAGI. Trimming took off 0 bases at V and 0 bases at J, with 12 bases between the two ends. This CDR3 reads CASSYSGRGTSYNEQFF. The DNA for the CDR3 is TGTGCCAGCAGTTACTCGGGTCGGGGGACCTCCTACAATGAGCAGTTCTTC.

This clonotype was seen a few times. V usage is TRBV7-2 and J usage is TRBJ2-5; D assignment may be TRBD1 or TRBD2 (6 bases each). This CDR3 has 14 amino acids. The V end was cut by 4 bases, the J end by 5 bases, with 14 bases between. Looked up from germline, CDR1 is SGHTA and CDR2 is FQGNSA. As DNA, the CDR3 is TGTGCCAGCAGCTCCCTAAGGGGGGTTGAGACCCAGTACTTC. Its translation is CASSSLRGVETQYF.

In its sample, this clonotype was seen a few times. CDR3 sequence: CASGRTDTQYF. CDR3 DNA: TGTGCCAGTGGACGCACAGATACGCAGTATTTT. The rearrangement joins TRBV12-3 or TRBV12-4 to TRBJ2-3; D is uncertain. V gave up 9 bases and J gave up 1 base, with 5 bases separating them. The CDR3 consists of 11 residues.

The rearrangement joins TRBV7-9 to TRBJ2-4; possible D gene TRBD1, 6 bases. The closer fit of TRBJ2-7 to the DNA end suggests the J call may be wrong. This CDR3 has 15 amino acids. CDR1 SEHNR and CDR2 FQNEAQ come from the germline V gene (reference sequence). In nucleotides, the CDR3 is TGTGCCAGCAGCTCCCCGAAGAGGACAGCCCACGAGCAGTACTTC. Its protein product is CASSSPKRTAHEQYF.

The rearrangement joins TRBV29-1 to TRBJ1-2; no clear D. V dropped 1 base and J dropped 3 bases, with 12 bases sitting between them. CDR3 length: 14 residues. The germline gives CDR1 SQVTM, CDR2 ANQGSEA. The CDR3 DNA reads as TGCAGCGTTGAAGCCACCGACGGAGACTATGGCTACACCTTC. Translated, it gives CSVEATDGDYGYTF.

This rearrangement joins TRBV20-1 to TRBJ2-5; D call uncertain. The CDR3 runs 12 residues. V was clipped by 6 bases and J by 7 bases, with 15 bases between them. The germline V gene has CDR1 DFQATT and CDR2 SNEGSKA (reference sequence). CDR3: CSARGFLGTQYF. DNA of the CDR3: TGCAGTGCCCGTGGGTTCTTAGGGACCCAGTACTTC.

This CDR3 reads CASSLAGGPHEQFF. The CDR3 nucleotides read TGTGCCAGCAGCTTAGCGGGGGGGCCTCATGAGCAGTTCTTC. The rearrangement joins TRBV7-2 to TRBJ2-1; maybe TRBD2 (7 bases). V was pared by 0 bases and J by 8 bases, with 11 bases between. The germline CDR1 and CDR2 sequences are SGHTA and FQGNSA. The CDR3 covers 14 residues.

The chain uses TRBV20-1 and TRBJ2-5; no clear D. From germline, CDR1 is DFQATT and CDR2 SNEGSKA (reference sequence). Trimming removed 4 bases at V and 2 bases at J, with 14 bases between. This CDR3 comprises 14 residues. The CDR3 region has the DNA TGCAGTGCTAACCCGGCGGTCCTACAAGAGACCCAGTACTTC. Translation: CSANPAVLQETQYF.

CDR3 bases: TGTGCCAGCAGCGCAGGACAGGGGGCGTGGGAGACCCAGTACTTC. Its protein product is CASSAGQGAWETQYF. The chain has TRBV2 and TRBJ2-5; 11 bases align to TRBD1. Per germline, CDR1 SNHLY and CDR2 FYNNEI. The CDR3 length is 15 residues. V lost 6 bases, J lost 5 bases, and 8 bases stayed unmatched.

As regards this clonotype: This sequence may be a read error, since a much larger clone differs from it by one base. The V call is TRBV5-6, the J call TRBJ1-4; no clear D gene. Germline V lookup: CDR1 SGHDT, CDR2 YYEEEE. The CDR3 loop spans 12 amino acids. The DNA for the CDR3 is TGTGCCAGCAGCTTGGAAGGTGAAAAACTGTCTTTT. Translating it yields CASSLEGEKLSF.

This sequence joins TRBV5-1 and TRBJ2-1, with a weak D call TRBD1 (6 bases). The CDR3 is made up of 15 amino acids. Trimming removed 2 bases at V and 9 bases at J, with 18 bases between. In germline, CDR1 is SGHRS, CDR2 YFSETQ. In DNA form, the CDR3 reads TGCGCCAGCAGCTTCACAGGGTTCCCTTTGGGTGAGCAGTTCTTC. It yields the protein CASSFTGFPLGEQFF. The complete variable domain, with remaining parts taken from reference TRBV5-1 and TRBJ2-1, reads KAGVTQTPRYLIKTRGQQVTLSCSPISGHRSVSWYQQTPGQGLQFLFEYFSETQRNKGNFPGRFSGRQFSNSRSEMNVSTLELGDSALYLCASSFTGFPLGEQFFGPGTRLTVL.

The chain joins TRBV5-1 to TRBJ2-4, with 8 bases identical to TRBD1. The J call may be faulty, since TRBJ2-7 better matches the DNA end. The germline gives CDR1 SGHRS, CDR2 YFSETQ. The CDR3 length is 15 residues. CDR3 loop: CASSLTGGSAYEQYF. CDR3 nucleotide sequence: TGCGCCAGCAGCTTAACAGGGGGTTCTGCCTACGAGCAGTACTTC.

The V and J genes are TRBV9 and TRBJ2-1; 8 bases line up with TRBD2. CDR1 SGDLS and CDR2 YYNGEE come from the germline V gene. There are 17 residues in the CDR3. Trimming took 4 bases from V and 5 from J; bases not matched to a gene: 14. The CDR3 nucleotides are TGTGCCAGCAGCCTCAGTCCCACTAGCGGCAGGAACAATGAGCAGTTCTTC. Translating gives CASSLSPTSGRNNEQFF.